Below are 16 T cell receptor beta chains sequenced from a single sample in a study of CD4 T cells in relation to SARS-CoV-2 and coronaviruses. The table came from immunoSEQ multiplex PCR; TCRdb's copy has only in-frame clones and leaves some out. Of approximately 41,000 clones detected, roughly 84% appear once; the ten largest clones hold around 1.2%. Their antigen targets remain unknown. The material sequenced was naive CD4+ T cells from PBMCs, cultured in vitro. Subset noted: naive CD4+ T cells isolated by negative enrichment. Receptor source: an adult with COVID-19.

The table lists this clone with a few counts. The chain carries TRBV5-8 and TRBJ2-1; either TRBD1 or TRBD2 may supply D (5 bases each). The germline V and J ends were trimmed by 2 bases and 1 base, with 10 bases remaining between them. Per germline, CDR1 SGHTS and CDR2 YDEGEE. CDR3 size: 15 residues. In DNA, the CDR3 is TGTGCCAGCAGCTTCGGGACGGGTTCCTACAATGAGCAGTTCTTC. This translates into CASSFGTGSYNEQFF.

V and J are TRBV6-5 and TRBJ2-7, with 8 nucleotides matching TRBD1. In germline, CDR1 is MNHEY, CDR2 SVGAGI. This CDR3 spans 11 amino acids. The ends lost 11 bases at V and 3 bases at J; junction bases unmatched: 3. The CDR3: CAVTGGYEQYF. The CDR3 nucleotides are TGTGCCGTCACAGGGGGCTACGAGCAGTACTTC.

J is TRBJ1-2 and V is TRBV3-1 (or the pseudogene TRBV3-2); D gene unclear. The V gene's germline CDR1 is LGHDT and CDR2 YNNKEL (reference sequence). This CDR3 is 11 amino acids long. V lost 1 base and J lost 8, with 5 bases in between. The CDR3 region is CASSQVGGYTF. Here the CDR3 DNA reads TGTGCCAGCAGCCAAGTCGGGGGCTACACCTTC.

The gene calls are TRBV5-1 and TRBJ2-1; 9 bases map to TRBD2. V shed 7 bases and J 7 bases; nucleotides not matched to a gene: 12. In germline, CDR1 is SGHRS, CDR2 YFSETQ. The CDR3 consists of 15 residues. The CDR3 protein is CASRRSSGVGNEQFF. DNA for the CDR3: TGCGCCAGCCGTCGGTCTAGCGGGGTTGGGAATGAGCAGTTCTTC.

The chain has TRBV10-3 and TRBJ2-3, with a tentative D call TRBD2 (6 bases). CDR1 is ENHRY and CDR2 is SYGVKD in the germline V gene. The CDR3 sequence is 15 residues long. V was cut by 8 bases and J by 1 base, with 16 bases left in between. This chain's CDR3 is CAIAEERAGTDTQYF. The CDR3 DNA sequence: TGTGCCATCGCTGAAGAGCGGGCGGGCACAGATACGCAGTATTTT.

This clone has a handful of counts. The J gene is TRBJ1-1, the V gene TRBV2, with 7 positions matching TRBD1. CDR1 and CDR2 from the germline V gene are SNHLY and FYNNEI. This CDR3 comprises 13 residues. The V and J ends lost 6 bases and 1 base, in that order; junction bases with no gene match: 2. The CDR3 region has the DNA TGTGCCAGCAGCGGGGACAGGAACACTGAAGCTTTCTTT. Its protein is CASSGDRNTEAFF. The full variable domain, rest sourced from reference TRBV2 and TRBJ1-1, is EPEVTQTPSHQVTQMGQEVILRCVPISNHLYFYWYRQILGQKVEFLVSFYNNEISEKSEIFDDQFSVERPDGSNFTLKIRSTKLEDSAMYFCASSGDRNTEAFFGQGTRLTVV.

The chain couples TRBV6-5 to TRBJ1-6; D remains ambiguous. Germline-derived CDR1 and CDR2 are MNHEY and SVGAGI. V gave up 6 bases and J gave up 4 bases, with 10 bases separating them. This CDR3 spans 14 amino acids. CDR3 protein: CASRQRGYNSPLHF. In DNA, the CDR3 is TGTGCCAGCAGGCAGCGGGGATATAATTCACCCCTCCACTTT.

This chain connects TRBV5-1 to TRBJ2-1; 10 nucleotides line up with TRBD2. Germline-derived CDR1 and CDR2 are SGHRS and YFSETQ. This CDR3 region has 15 residues. The V and J ends lost 4 bases and 2 bases, in that order; junction bases with no gene match: 3. CDR3 DNA sequence: TGCGCCAGCAGCGAAGGACTAGCGGCCTACAATGAGCAGTTCTTC. It yields the protein CASSEGLAAYNEQFF.

The rearrangement uses TRBV6-1 and TRBJ1-3; TRBD1 matches at 7 bases. Germline CDR1 is MNHNS and CDR2 is SASEGT. Trimming cost V 2 bases and J 0 bases; bases outside gene matches: 10. This CDR3 spans 18 amino acids. The CDR3 protein is CASSELGTAVSSGNTIYF. CDR3 nucleotide sequence: TGTGCCAGCAGTGAACTTGGGACAGCCGTGAGCTCTGGAAACACCATATATTTT.

The chain recombines TRBV10-3 with TRBJ1-5; D unclear. Trimming took 4 bases from V and 4 from J, leaving 8 bases between them. Germline V lookup: CDR1 ENHRY, CDR2 SYGVKD. The CDR3 runs 13 residues. The CDR3 nucleotides are TGTGCCATCAGTGGATGGAAAAATCAGCCCCAGCATTTT. Translated: CAISGWKNQPQHF.

This chain connects TRBV4-1 to TRBJ2-1, with 9 bases aligning to TRBD2. The germline CDR1 and CDR2 sequences are MGHRA and YSYEKL. This CDR3 has 14 residues. After removal of 0 bases from V and 14 bases from J, the junction contained 8 bases not matched to a gene. This CDR3 reads CASSQEGTGTSKFF. CDR3 nucleotides: TGCGCCAGCAGCCAAGAAGGCACCGGGACTAGCAAGTTCTTC.

The genes are TRBV28 and TRBJ2-1, with D unresolved. V was trimmed by 5 bases and J by 5 bases, leaving 4 bases between them. CDR1 and CDR2 from the germline V gene are MDHEN and SYDVKM. The CDR3 extends over 11 amino acids. The CDR3 nucleotides are TGTGCCAGCAGTCTTAACAATGAGCAGTTCTTC. Its protein product is CASSLNNEQFF.

This clone was counted once. The V and J genes are TRBV19 and TRBJ1-2, with a tentative D call TRBD1 (5 bases). This CDR3 is 13 amino acids long. V dropped 8 bases and J dropped 7 bases, with 17 bases sitting between them. The V gene's germline CDR1 is LNHDA and CDR2 SQIVND (reference sequence). The CDR3 DNA sequence: TGTGCCAGTTGGGGGACGGAAATTTTTGGCTACACCTTC. Protein product: CASWGTEIFGYTF.

The chain's CDR3 is CASTIRARAPREQFF. CDR3 DNA: TGTGCCAGCACCATCAGGGCGAGGGCCCCACGAGAGCAGTTCTTC. V and J are TRBV11-2 and TRBJ2-1, with D perhaps TRBD1 or TRBD2 (5 bases each). CDR3 length: 15 residues. CDR1 and CDR2 (germline): SGHAT, FQNNGV. Trimming removed 7 bases at V and 10 bases at J, with 23 bases between. The full variable domain, with the rest looked up from reference TRBV11-2 and TRBJ2-1, is EAGVAQSPRYKIIEKRQSVAFWCNPISGHATLYWYQQILGQGPKLLIQFQNNGVVDDSQLPKDRFSAERLKGVDSTLKIQPAKLEDSAVYLCASTIRARAPREQFFGPGTRLTVL.

The chain combines TRBV11-2 with TRBJ2-7; D is undetermined. The germline V gene encodes CDR1 SGHAT and CDR2 FQNNGV. V dropped 2 bases and J dropped 5 bases, with 7 bases sitting between them. CDR3 length equals 12 residues. The CDR3 is CASSLYLHEQYF. The DNA of the CDR3 is TGTGCCAGCAGCTTATACCTCCACGAGCAGTACTTC.

The V and J genes are TRBV19 and TRBJ2-5; the match to TRBD1 covers 7 bases. With 5 bases clipped from V and 3 bases from J, the junction kept 3 bases outside the gene matches. Germline V lookup: CDR1 LNHDA, CDR2 SQIVND (reference sequence). CDR3 size: 13 residues. CDR3 coding DNA: TGTGCCAGTAGTCCGGGACAGAAAGAGACCCAGTACTTC. Encoded protein: CASSPGQKETQYF. Together with reference TRBV19 and TRBJ2-5, the CDR3 gives the full variable domain: DGGITQSPKYLFRKEGQNVTLSCEQNLNHDAMYWYRQDPGQGLRLIYYSQIVNDFQKGDIAEGYSVSREKKESFPLTVTSAQKNPTAFYLCASSPGQKETQYFGPGTRLLVL.